This T cell receptor (beta chain) is from a study of shared clonotypes between healthy human individuals. It was across several immunoSEQ plates that each subset's genomic DNA was evenly split. PCR replicates performed on unsorted PBMC used around 310 ng DNA, 25,000 to 35,000 T cell genomes. TCRdb keeps only in-frame clones here, not all; method: immunoSEQ multiplex PCR. The repertoire holds about 470,000 clones, with around 79% as singletons. The length of the CDR3 is 14 residues. The V gene's germline CDR1 is MNHEY and CDR2 SVGAGI. Trimming cost V 6 bases and J 4 bases, with 15 bases left between them. Donation came from healthy HIV-negative adults that had no recent acute infections or vaccinations.

Sequences were obtained from PBMCs. V gene TRBV6-5 combines with J gene TRBJ1-2; weak D call: TRBD1 (6 bases). The sequence derives from a woman aged 40 to 49 in good health. Some clones in this sample may be carry-over from other donors' samples. CDR3 sequence reads: CASRGTSTPYGYTF. The CDR3 DNA reads TGTGCCAGCAGGGGGACATCTACCCCCTATGGCTACACCTTC.